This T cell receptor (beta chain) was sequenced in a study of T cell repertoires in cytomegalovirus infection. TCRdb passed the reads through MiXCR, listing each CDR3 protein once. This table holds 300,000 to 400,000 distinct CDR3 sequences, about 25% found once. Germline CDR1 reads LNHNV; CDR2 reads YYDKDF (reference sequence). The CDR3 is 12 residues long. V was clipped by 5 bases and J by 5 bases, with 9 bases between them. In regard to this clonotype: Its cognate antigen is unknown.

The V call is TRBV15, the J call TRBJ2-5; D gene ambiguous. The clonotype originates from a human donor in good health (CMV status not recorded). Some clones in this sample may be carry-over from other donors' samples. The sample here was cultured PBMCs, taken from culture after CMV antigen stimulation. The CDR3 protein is CATSPGLETQYF. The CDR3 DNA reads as TGTGCCACCAGCCCGGGCTTGGAGACCCAGTACTTC.